This TCR beta chain emerged from a study of post-analysis software for immune sequencing data. Whole-study findings and limits: Five or six TRBV segments were more frequent in patients than controls; TRBV5-6, TRBV5-1 and TRBV20-1 belonged to this group.

As for this clonotype: Its antigen is not identified.

The length of the CDR3 is 12 residues. V dropped 7 bases and J dropped 6; count of bases not matched to a gene: 6. Germline values: CDR1 SQVTM, CDR2 ANQGSEA. Prepared libraries of TCR beta cDNA carried unique molecular identifiers. MiXCR, applied by TCRdb to the PCR reads, yields one record per CDR3 protein. In the table there are under 650,000 distinct CDR3 sequences, 44% of which are singletons. The sequenced sample consisted of blood. V gene TRBV29-1 combines with J gene TRBJ1-2, with 9 bases that match TRBD1. This sequence originates from a girl under 18 with multiple sclerosis. This CDR3 is CSALTGGDGYTF. The CDR3 DNA follows: TGCAGCGCTTTGACAGGGGGAGATGGCTACACCTTC.